This section outlines one T cell receptor (beta chain) sequence together with its context. Antigen: not known. In the PCR, 60 Vbeta and 13 Jbeta primers were used. TCRdb's copy holds only in-frame clones and misses some; the assay was immunoSEQ multiplex PCR. Of about 190,000 clones in the sample, 65% to 85% were seen once. The data originate from a study of cytomegalovirus exposure and HLA in healthy donors. Study observations and caveats: Analyzed later, association rates of TCRs varied across HLA loci, with DRB1 most and HLA-C fewest.

The junction had 6 bases not matched to a gene; V was cut back by 10 bases and J by 9 bases. Germline V CDR1 and CDR2: SNHLY, FYNNEI. This CDR3 contains 11 residues. The sequence was collected from a woman under 30 in good health and CMV-seronegative. Sample: PBMCs. This rearrangement joins TRBV2 to TRBJ1-2; 9 bases agree with TRBD1. The CDR3 DNA follows: TGTGCCATTGGACAGGGGTTGAGCTACACCTTC. Translated: CAIGQGLSYTF.